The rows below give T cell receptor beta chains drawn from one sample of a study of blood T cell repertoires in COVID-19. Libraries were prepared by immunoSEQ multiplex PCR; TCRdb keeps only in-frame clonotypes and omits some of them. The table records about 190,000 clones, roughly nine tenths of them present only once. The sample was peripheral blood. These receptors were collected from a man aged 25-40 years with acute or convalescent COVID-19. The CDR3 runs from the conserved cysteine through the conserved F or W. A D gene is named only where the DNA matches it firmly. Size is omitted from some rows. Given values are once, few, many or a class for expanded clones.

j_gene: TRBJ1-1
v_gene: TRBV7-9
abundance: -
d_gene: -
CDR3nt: TGTGCCAGCAGCGACCTTCGGGGAAAGACGAACACTGAAGCTTTCTTT
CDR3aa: CASSDLRGKTNTEAFF

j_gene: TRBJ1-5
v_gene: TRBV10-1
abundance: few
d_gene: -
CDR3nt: TGCGCCAGCCGCCGAGGGGGTAGCAATCAGCCCCAGCATTTT
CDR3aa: CASRRGGSNQPQHF

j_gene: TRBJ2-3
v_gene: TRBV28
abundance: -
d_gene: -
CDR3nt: TGTGCCAGCAGTTCAATCGGGGTTTGGGGCACAGATACGCAGTATTTT
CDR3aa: CASSSIGVWGTDTQYF

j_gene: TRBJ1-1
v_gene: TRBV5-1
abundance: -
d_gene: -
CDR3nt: TGCGCCAGCAGCCAGGACAGTAACACTGAAGCTTTCTTT
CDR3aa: CASSQDSNTEAFF

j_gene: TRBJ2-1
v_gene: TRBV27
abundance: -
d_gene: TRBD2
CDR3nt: TGTGCCAGCAGTTTAGGTACATTCTTGACTAGCGGGAGGGTTCTAAGAGGTCGTGAGCAGTTCTTC
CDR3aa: CASSLGTFLTSGRVLRGREQFF

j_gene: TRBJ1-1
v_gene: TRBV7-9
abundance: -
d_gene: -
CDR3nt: TGTGCCAGCAGCTTGAGCAGACTTAACACTGAAGCTTTCTTT
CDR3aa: CASSLSRLNTEAFF

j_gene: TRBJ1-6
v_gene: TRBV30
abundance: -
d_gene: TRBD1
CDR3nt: TGTGCCTGGAGTGTGGCCGACAGGGAGCCCATTTATTCACCCCTCCACTTT
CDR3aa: CAWSVADREPIYSPLHF

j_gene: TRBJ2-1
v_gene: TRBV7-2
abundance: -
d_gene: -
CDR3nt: TGTGCCAGCAGCTTAGAATCGGGATTCGAGCAGTTCTTC
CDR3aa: CASSLESGFEQFF

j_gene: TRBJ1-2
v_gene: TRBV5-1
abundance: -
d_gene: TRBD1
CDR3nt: TGCGCCAGCAGCTTGGAGGGGGCCTTGGATGGCTACACCTTC
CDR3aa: CASSLEGALDGYTF

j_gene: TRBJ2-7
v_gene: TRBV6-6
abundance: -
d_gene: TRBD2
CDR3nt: TGTGCCAGCAGGTCAGCGGGGGGGCTGGAAGAGCAGTACTTC
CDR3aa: CASRSAGGLEEQYF

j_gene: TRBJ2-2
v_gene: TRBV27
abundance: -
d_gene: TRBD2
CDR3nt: TGTGCCAGCAGTGATAGCGGGGGCCGCACCGGGGAGCTGTTTTTT
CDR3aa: CASSDSGGRTGELFF

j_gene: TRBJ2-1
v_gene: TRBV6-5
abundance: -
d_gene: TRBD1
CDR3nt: TGTGCCAGCAGTCGGGACAGCGCTTACAATGAGCAGTTCTTC
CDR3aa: CASSRDSAYNEQFF

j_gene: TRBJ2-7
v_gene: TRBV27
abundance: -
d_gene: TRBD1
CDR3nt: TGTGCCAGCGGCACAGGGGGCAACTACGAGCAGTACTTC
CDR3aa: CASGTGGNYEQYF

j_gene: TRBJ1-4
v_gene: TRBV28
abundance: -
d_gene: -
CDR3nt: TGTGCCAGCAGTTTATCCGGCAGTCTAGGAGAAAAACTGTTTTTT
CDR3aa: CASSLSGSLGEKLFF

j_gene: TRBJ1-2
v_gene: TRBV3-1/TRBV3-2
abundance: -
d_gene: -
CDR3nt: TGTGCCAGCAGCCAAGGGGTGGGAGGCGTCTATGGCTACACCTTC
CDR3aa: CASSQGVGGVYGYTF

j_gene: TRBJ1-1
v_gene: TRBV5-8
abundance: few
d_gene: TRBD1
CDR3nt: TGTGCCAGCAGCTTGGGTCAAGGGGGCGCTGAAGCTTTCTTT
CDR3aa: CASSLGQGGAEAFF

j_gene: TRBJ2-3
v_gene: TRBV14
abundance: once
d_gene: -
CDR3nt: TGTGCCAGCAGCCAATTCCCAGGGAGGGGGGCACCAGATACGCAGTATTTT
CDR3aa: CASSQFPGRGAPDTQYF

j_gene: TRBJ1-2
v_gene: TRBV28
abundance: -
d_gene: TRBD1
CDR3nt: TGTGCCAGCAGCACACCCGGGACAGGGCGGCCTGGCTACACCTTC
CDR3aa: CASSTPGTGRPGYTF

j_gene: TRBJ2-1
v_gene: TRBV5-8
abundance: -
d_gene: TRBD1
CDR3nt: TGTGCCAGCAGCACGGACAGGGCCTACAATGAGCAGTTCTTC
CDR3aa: CASSTDRAYNEQFF

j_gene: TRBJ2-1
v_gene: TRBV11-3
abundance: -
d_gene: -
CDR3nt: TGTGCCAGCAGCTACCGGCACTACGGCAATGAGCAGTTCTTC
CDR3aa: CASSYRHYGNEQFF

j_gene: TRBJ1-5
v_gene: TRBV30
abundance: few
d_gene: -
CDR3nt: TGTGCCTGGAGTGTTCCAGGGTATATGCAGCCCCAGCATTTT
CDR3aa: CAWSVPGYMQPQHF

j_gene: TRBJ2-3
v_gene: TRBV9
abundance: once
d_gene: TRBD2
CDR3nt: TGTGCCAGCAGCGAATCGGGACTAGCGGGGGCAGATACGCAGTATTTT
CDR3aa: CASSESGLAGADTQYF

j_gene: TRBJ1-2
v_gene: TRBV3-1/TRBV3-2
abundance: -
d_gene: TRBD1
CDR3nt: TGTGCCAGCAGCCAGGGGGACAGGGAGGCCTATGGCTACACCTTC
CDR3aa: CASSQGDREAYGYTF

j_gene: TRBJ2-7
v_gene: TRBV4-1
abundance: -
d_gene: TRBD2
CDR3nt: TGCGCCAGCAGCCAAGCTAGCGGGTTTTCCCCTTCCTACGAGCAGTACTTC
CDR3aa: CASSQASGFSPSYEQYF

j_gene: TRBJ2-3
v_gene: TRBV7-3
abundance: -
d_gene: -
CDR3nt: TGTGCCAGCAGCTTCGGGACTTCTAGCACAGATACGCAGTATTTT
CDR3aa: CASSFGTSSTDTQYF

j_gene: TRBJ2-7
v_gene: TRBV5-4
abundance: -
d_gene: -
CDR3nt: TGTGCCAGCAGCCCGACTAGGGAACACGAGCAGTACTTC
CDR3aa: CASSPTREHEQYF

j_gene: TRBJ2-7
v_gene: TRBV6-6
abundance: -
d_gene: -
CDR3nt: TGTGCCAGCAGTAACCGCCAGGCCGAGCAGTACTTC
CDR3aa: CASSNRQAEQYF

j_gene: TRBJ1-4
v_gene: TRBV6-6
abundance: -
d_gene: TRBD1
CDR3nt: TGTGCCAGCAGTAAAGGGACAGGGGGCTTACGGGAAAAACTGTTTTTT
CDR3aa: CASSKGTGGLREKLFF

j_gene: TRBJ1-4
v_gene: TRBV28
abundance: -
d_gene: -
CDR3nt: TGTGCCAGCAGTTTCGGACTCGGAGATGAAAAACTGTTTTTT
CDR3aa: CASSFGLGDEKLFF

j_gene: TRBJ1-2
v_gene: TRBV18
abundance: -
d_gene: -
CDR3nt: TGTGCCAGCTCACCAGGCCAGGACTATGGCTACACCTTC
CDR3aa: CASSPGQDYGYTF

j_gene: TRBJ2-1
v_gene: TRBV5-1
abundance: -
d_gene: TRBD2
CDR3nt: TGCGCCAGCAGCGGGACTAGCGGACTCATGAGCCTTTACAATGAGCAGTTCTTC
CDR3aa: CASSGTSGLMSLYNEQFF

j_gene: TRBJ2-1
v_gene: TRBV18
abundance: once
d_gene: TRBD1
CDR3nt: TGTGCCAGCTCACCCCCGGGACAGGGGGTTTATGAGCAGTTCTTC
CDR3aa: CASSPPGQGVYEQFF

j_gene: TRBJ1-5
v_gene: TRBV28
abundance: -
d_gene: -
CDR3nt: TGTGCCAGCAGTTTAGTGGCGGCCAGGCCCCAGCATTTT
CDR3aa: CASSLVAARPQHF

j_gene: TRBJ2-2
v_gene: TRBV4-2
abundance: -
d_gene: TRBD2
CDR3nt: TGTGCCAGCAGCCAAGATTCGACTAGCTACACCGGGGAGCTGTTTTTT
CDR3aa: CASSQDSTSYTGELFF

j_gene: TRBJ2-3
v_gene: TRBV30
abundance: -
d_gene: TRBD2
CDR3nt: TGTGCCAGGAGCGGGGGGCCAGATACGCAGTATTTT
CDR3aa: CARSGGPDTQYF

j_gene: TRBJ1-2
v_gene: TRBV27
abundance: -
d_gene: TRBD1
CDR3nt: TGTGCCAGCAGACCTCTGGGGGGGGACAGGGTCGAGGGCTACACCTTC
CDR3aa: CASRPLGGDRVEGYTF

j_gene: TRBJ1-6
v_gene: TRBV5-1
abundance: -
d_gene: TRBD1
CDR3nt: TGCGCCAGCAGCTTGGGGGACAGGGGTCCCCATTCACCCCTCCACTTT
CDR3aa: CASSLGDRGPHSPLHF

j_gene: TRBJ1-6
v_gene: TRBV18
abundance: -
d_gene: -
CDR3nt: TGTGCCAGCGAATTGGACAGATCTAATTCACCCCTCCACTTT
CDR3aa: CASELDRSNSPLHF

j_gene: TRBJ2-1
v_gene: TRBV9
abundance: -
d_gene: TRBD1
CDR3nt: TGTGCCAGCAGCCCCCGGGACAGGGAGGCCCATGAGCAGTTCTTC
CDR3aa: CASSPRDREAHEQFF

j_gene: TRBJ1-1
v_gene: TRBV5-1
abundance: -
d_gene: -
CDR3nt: TGCGCCAGCAGCTTGGACTTCTCCGGAGCTTTCTTT
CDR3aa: CASSLDFSGAFF

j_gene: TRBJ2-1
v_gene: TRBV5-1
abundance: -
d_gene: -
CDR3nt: TGCGCCAGCAGCTTGGTCTTTGGACTTTACAATGAGCAGTTCTTC
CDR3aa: CASSLVFGLYNEQFF

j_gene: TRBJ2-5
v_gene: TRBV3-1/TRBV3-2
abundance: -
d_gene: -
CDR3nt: TGTGCCAGCAGCCTCGGACAGTACCAAGAGACCCAGTACTTC
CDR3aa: CASSLGQYQETQYF

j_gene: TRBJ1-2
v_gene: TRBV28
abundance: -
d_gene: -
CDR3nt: TGTGCCAGCAGATCAATGGGAGCGAACTATGGCTACACCTTC
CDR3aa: CASRSMGANYGYTF

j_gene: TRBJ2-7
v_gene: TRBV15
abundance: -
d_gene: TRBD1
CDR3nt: TGTGCCACCAGCAGGGACAGGGGGCCCTACGAGCAGTACTTC
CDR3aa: CATSRDRGPYEQYF

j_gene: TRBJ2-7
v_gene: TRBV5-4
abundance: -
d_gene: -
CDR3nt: TGTGCCAGCAGCTTGGCGGTCCACCACGAGCAGTACTTC
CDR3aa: CASSLAVHHEQYF

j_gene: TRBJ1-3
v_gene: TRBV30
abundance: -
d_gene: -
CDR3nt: TGTGCCTGGAGTGTATTGGCTTCTGGAAACACCATATATTTT
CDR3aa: CAWSVLASGNTIYF

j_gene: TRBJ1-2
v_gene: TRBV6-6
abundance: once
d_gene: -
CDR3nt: TGTGCCAGCAGTTTAGCCGAAATGGGCTACACCTTC
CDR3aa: CASSLAEMGYTF

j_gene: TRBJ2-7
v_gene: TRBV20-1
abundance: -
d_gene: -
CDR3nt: TGCAGTGCTAGTAACTGGTACGAGCAGTACTTC
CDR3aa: CSASNWYEQYF

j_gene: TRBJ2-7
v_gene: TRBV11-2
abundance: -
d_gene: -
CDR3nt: TGTGCCAGCAGCTTAGTGATCTGGGGGGAGAACTCCTACGAGCAGTACTTC
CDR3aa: CASSLVIWGENSYEQYF

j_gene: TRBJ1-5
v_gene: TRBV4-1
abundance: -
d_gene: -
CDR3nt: TGCGCCAGCAGCCAAACGGAACCTCGGGGCAATCAGCCCCAGCATTTT
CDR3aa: CASSQTEPRGNQPQHF

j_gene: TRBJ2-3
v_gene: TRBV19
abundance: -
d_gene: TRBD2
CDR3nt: TGTGCCAGTAGTCCAGGACTAGCGGGGGTCACAGATACGCAGTATTTT
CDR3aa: CASSPGLAGVTDTQYF

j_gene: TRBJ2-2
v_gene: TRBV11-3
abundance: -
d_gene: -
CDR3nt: TGTGCCAGCAGCTTGGGATATGGCGGGGTCACCGGGGAGCTGTTTTTT
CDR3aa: CASSLGYGGVTGELFF

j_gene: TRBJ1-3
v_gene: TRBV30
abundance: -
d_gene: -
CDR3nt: TGTGCCAGTGGATTGGGGCTCTCTGGAAACACCATATATTTT
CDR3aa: CASGLGLSGNTIYF